These 31 T cell receptor beta chains share one sample of origin, sequenced in a study of CD8+ T cells in alopecia areata. RNA extraction and reverse transcription yielded cDNA as sequencing template. Generated by immunoSEQ multiplex PCR, the TCRdb table keeps only in-frame clones and is missing some. In the table there are approximately 150,000 clones, 65% to 75% of which are singletons. The specimen was CD8+ T cells sorted from blood, collected at week 0. These receptors all come from a human donor with alopecia areata.

This chain links TRBV13 with TRBJ1-2, with TRBD1 matching 10 bases. CDR1 and CDR2 (germline): PRHDT, FYEKMQ (reference sequence). With V trimmed by 8 bases and J by 2 bases, 5 bases remained unmatched. The CDR3 extends over 14 amino acids. CDR3 sequence: CASARGQGNYGYTF. The CDR3 DNA reads TGTGCCAGCGCCCGGGGACAGGGGAACTATGGCTACACCTTC.

This clone was seen just once. The V and J genes are TRBV2 and TRBJ1-2; the match to TRBD1 covers 8 bases. J lost 7 bases, V lost 8 bases, and 9 bases had no gene match. The CDR3 covers 13 residues. In germline, CDR1 is SNHLY, CDR2 FYNNEI. In nucleotides, the CDR3 is TGTGCCAGCGGAAACAGGGGGGGAGGTGGCTACACCTTC. As protein: CASGNRGGGGYTF. The full variable domain, its missing parts supplied by reference TRBV2 and TRBJ1-2, is EPEVTQTPSHQVTQMGQEVILRCVPISNHLYFYWYRQILGQKVEFLVSFYNNEISEKSEIFDDQFSVERPDGSNFTLKIRSTKLEDSAMYFCASGNRGGGGYTFGSGTRLTVV.

The chain joins TRBV4-2 to TRBJ2-3, with 7 bases lining up with TRBD2. The germline V gene has CDR1 LGHNA and CDR2 YNFKEQ. This CDR3 is built from 15 residues. V gave up 0 bases and J gave up 1 base; unmatched junction bases: 1. The CDR3 protein is CASSQEGRGTDTQYF. In nucleotides, the CDR3 is TGTGCCAGCAGCCAAGAGGGGAGGGGCACAGATACGCAGTATTTT.

The chain couples TRBV15 to TRBJ1-3; unclear D gene. The V gene lost 5 bases and the J gene lost 0 bases, with 8 bases spanning the gap. This CDR3 spans 14 amino acids. Germline CDR1 and CDR2: LNHNV and YYDKDF (reference sequence). CDR3 sequence: CATSGTSSGNTIYF. For the CDR3, the DNA is TGTGCCACCAGCGGAACGAGCTCTGGAAACACCATATATTTT.

The chain employs TRBV18 and TRBJ2-7; possible D gene TRBD1, 5 bases. Between the trimmed V and J ends, which lost 2 bases and 2 bases, there was a span of 19 bases. Looked up from germline, CDR1 is KGHSH and CDR2 is LQKENI. The CDR3 extends over 17 amino acids. The CDR3 region has the DNA TGTGCCAGCTCACCAAGGGGATCAGGGCCACGAACCTACGAGCAGTACTTC. Its protein is CASSPRGSGPRTYEQYF.

The sample holds one count of this clone. The chain joins TRBV5-1 to TRBJ2-3, with D unresolved. The germline V and J ends were trimmed by 6 bases and 2 bases, with 13 bases remaining between them. CDR1 is SGHRS, CDR2 YFSETQ, per germline. The CDR3 is made up of 14 amino acids. CDR3 residues: CASTPRLSTDTQYF. In DNA form, the CDR3 reads TGCGCCAGCACCCCCCGGCTTTCCACAGATACGCAGTATTTT.

A single count supports this clone. The chain uses TRBV6-5 and TRBJ1-4; D gene ambiguous. Per germline, CDR1 MNHEY and CDR2 SVGAGI. V was cut by 4 bases and J by 4 bases, with 10 bases left in between. The CDR3 is 14 residues long. CDR3: CASSLANVNEKLFF. The CDR3 region has the DNA TGTGCCAGCAGTTTAGCAAACGTTAATGAAAAACTGTTTTTT.

About this clone itself: This specimen includes other DNA sequences encoding the same CDR3. This chain links TRBV5-1 with TRBJ1-1; D unresolved. V lost 0 bases, J lost 3 bases, and 3 bases lay in between. The CDR3 has 12 residues. The V gene's germline CDR1 is SGHRS and CDR2 YFSETQ. The DNA of the CDR3 is TGCGCCAGCAGCTTGGGGTACACTGAAGCTTTCTTT. Translating gives CASSLGYTEAFF.

The chain employs TRBV5-4 and TRBJ1-1; no clear D gene. Germline loops: CDR1 SGHNT, CDR2 YYREEE (reference sequence). This CDR3 spans 13 amino acids. V was trimmed by 0 bases and J by 5 bases, leaving 8 bases between them. The CDR3: CASSLGPTTEAFF. CDR3 coding DNA: TGTGCCAGCAGCTTGGGTCCCACGACTGAAGCTTTCTTT.

This chain uses TRBV7-9 with TRBJ1-5; 9 bases are shared with TRBD1. This CDR3 comprises 15 residues. Germline V gene lookup returns CDR1 SEHNR and CDR2 FQNEAQ (reference sequence). After removal of 1 base from V and 11 bases from J, the junction contained 9 bases not matched to a gene. CDR3 nucleotides: TGTGCCAGCAGCTTAGAGGGACAGGGAATCAAGACCCAGCATTTT. It yields the protein CASSLEGQGIKTQHF. The entire variable domain, with the rest obtained from reference TRBV7-9 and TRBJ1-5, is as follows: DTGVSQNPRHKITKRGQNVTFRCDPISEHNRLYWYRQTLGQGPEFLTYFQNEAQLEKSRLLSDRFSAERPKGSFSTLEIQRTEQGDSAMYLCASSLEGQGIKTQHFGDGTRLSIL.

Regarding this clone: In the same sample, other DNA sequences code for this CDR3. V usage is TRBV5-1 and J usage is TRBJ2-2, with unresolved D. Trimming took 4 bases from V and 2 from J, leaving 6 bases between them. CDR1 SGHRS and CDR2 YFSETQ come from the germline V gene. This CDR3 comprises 13 residues. The CDR3 loop is CASSPVNTGELFF. CDR3 in DNA: TGCGCCAGCAGCCCAGTAAACACCGGGGAGCTGTTTTTT. The full variable domain, rest sourced from reference TRBV5-1 and TRBJ2-2, is KAGVTQTPRYLIKTRGQQVTLSCSPISGHRSVSWYQQTPGQGLQFLFEYFSETQRNKGNFPGRFSGRQFSNSRSEMNVSTLELGDSALYLCASSPVNTGELFFGEGSRLTVL.

This chain uses TRBV29-1 with TRBJ2-1; 9 bases are shared with TRBD1. Germline V gene sequence: CDR1 SQVTM, CDR2 ANQGSEA. Trimming at V came to 5 bases and at J to 8 bases, leaving 10 bases not matched to a gene. The CDR3 covers 14 residues. DNA for the CDR3: TGCAGCGTTTACACCGGGACAGGGCTGCATGAGCAGTTCTTC. Encoded protein: CSVYTGTGLHEQFF.

The V call is TRBV11-2, the J call TRBJ2-5; 7 bases match TRBD2. The CDR3 length is 15 residues. Per germline, CDR1 SGHAT and CDR2 FQNNGV. Trimming at V came to 3 bases and at J to 3 bases, leaving 7 bases not matched to a gene. The CDR3 sequence: CASSFLYGGEETQYF. Here the CDR3 DNA reads TGTGCCAGCAGCTTTTTGTATGGGGGGGAAGAGACCCAGTACTTC.

The chain links TRBV6-6 to TRBJ1-1; D gene uncertain. V lost 6 bases to trimming and J lost 1 base, with 12 bases between them. The CDR3 consists of 14 residues. Germline CDR1 reads MNHNY; CDR2 reads SVGAGI (reference sequence). The CDR3 protein is CASSHASKNTEAFF. The CDR3, as DNA: TGTGCCAGCAGCCACGCATCTAAGAACACTGAAGCTTTCTTT.

In its sample, this clone was seen a few times. The chain links TRBV7-9 to TRBJ2-1; no clear D gene. This CDR3 comprises 11 residues. In germline, CDR1 is SEHNR, CDR2 FQNEAQ (reference sequence). V gave up 4 bases and J gave up 10 bases, with 8 bases separating them. CDR3 in amino acids: CASSSSMEQFF. CDR3 in DNA: TGTGCCAGCAGCTCATCAATGGAGCAGTTCTTC.

The chain has TRBV6-6 and TRBJ1-1; a weak D match, TRBD1 (6 bases). Germline CDR1 MNHNY, CDR2 SVGAGI (reference sequence). This CDR3 spans 15 amino acids. V lost 5 bases to trimming and J lost 5 bases, with 18 bases between them. This chain's CDR3 is CASSELQGSRTEAFF. The CDR3 bases are TGTGCCAGCAGTGAGCTACAGGGCTCGAGGACTGAAGCTTTCTTT.

The CDR3 region is CASSELGGPTNEKLFF. The CDR3 region has the DNA TGTGCCAGCAGTGAATTAGGAGGGCCAACTAATGAAAAACTGTTTTTT. The rearrangement uses TRBV25-1 and TRBJ1-4; no definite D call. CDR3 length equals 16 residues. Germline V gene lookup returns CDR1 MGHDK and CDR2 SYGVNS. V gave up 1 base and J gave up 0 bases, with 9 bases separating them.

This clone was counted only a few times. The chain links TRBV2 to TRBJ2-7, with D perhaps TRBD1 (5 bases). The ends were cut back, 7 bases at V and 2 bases at J, with 9 bases in the middle. Germline CDR1 is SNHLY and CDR2 is FYNNEI. The CDR3 runs 12 residues. CDR3 amino acids: CASMAGPYEQYF. The CDR3 DNA reads as TGTGCCAGCATGGCAGGGCCCTACGAGCAGTACTTC.

The V call is TRBV5-1, the J call TRBJ2-3; no firm D call. Germline V gene lookup returns CDR1 SGHRS and CDR2 YFSETQ. This CDR3 contains 11 residues. The V gene lost 5 bases and the J gene lost 6 bases, with 7 bases spanning the gap. The CDR3 spells CASSSSDTQYF. CDR3 sequence (DNA): TGCGCCAGCAGTTCGTCGGATACGCAGTATTTT.

V is TRBV9 and J is TRBJ2-2; D may be TRBD1 (5 bases). Trimming removed 4 bases from V and 4 bases from J, with 8 bases in between. The germline V gene encodes CDR1 SGDLS and CDR2 YYNGEE. The CDR3 contains 13 residues. The CDR3 loop reads CASSPQGTGELFF. In nucleotides, the CDR3 is TGTGCCAGCAGCCCCCAGGGCACCGGGGAGCTGTTTTTT.

The chain combines TRBV29-1 with TRBJ1-2; D possibly corresponds to TRBD1 (6 bases). The CDR3 consists of 12 residues. Germline CDR1 reads SQVTM; CDR2 reads ANQGSEA. The CDR3 DNA sequence: TGCGGAGCTGGGGGCCTTAACTATGGCTACACCTTC. Translated, it gives CGAGGLNYGYTF.

This clone has a handful of counts. V and J are TRBV5-6 and TRBJ2-2, with D uncertain. Germline CDR1 SGHDT, CDR2 YYEEEE. Trimming removed 6 bases from V and 5 bases from J, with 5 bases in between. CDR3 size: 11 residues. The CDR3 reads CASMKTGELFF. DNA of the CDR3: TGTGCCAGCATGAAGACCGGGGAGCTGTTTTTT.

The V and J genes are TRBV27 and TRBJ2-1; 11 nucleotides align to TRBD2. Germline V gene sequence: CDR1 MNHEY, CDR2 SMNVEV (reference sequence). Germline trimming cut 5 bases from V and 3 bases from J; bases unmatched to any gene: 6. The CDR3 is 16 residues long. CDR3 DNA sequence: TGTGCCAGCAGTCCCCTAGCGGGGGGATACTACAATGAGCAGTTCTTC. As protein: CASSPLAGGYYNEQFF.

The chain joins TRBV4-1 to TRBJ1-5; 8 bases align to TRBD1. With V trimmed by 1 base and J by 4 bases, 6 bases remained unmatched. Per the germline V gene, CDR1 is MGHRA and CDR2 is YSYEKL. This CDR3 is built from 16 residues. The CDR3 DNA reads as TGCGCCAGCAGCCAAGGGAGGGACAGGACTAATCAGCCCCAGCATTTT. Protein: CASSQGRDRTNQPQHF.

The V and J genes are TRBV2 and TRBJ1-5; D unresolved. The V end was cut by 1 base, the J end by 0 bases, with 13 bases between. Germline values: CDR1 SNHLY, CDR2 FYNNEI. This CDR3 is 17 amino acids long. The CDR3 DNA sequence: TGTGCCAGCAGTGAAGAATGGAGCAGGTATAGCAATCAGCCCCAGCATTTT. It encodes CASSEEWSRYSNQPQHF.

The chain uses TRBV30 and TRBJ2-5; D is possibly TRBD2 (5 bases). Deletions cut 5 bases from V and 2 bases from J, with 18 bases between. The CDR3 is 15 residues long. From germline, CDR1 is GTSNPN and CDR2 SVGIG (reference sequence). The CDR3 loop is CAWEDSIRAQETQYF. In nucleotides, the CDR3 is TGTGCCTGGGAGGACTCAATAAGGGCTCAAGAGACCCAGTACTTC.

This clone was recorded only once. The chain combines TRBV5-1 with TRBJ2-7; the match to TRBD1 covers 9 bases. The germline CDR1 and CDR2 sequences are SGHRS and YFSETQ. The CDR3 runs 15 residues. Trimming took 4 bases from V and 3 from J; bases not matched to a gene: 8. As DNA, the CDR3 is TGCGCCAGCAGCCCCCTGGGGACAGGGAACTACGAGCAGTACTTC. Protein sequence: CASSPLGTGNYEQYF.

V gene TRBV7-9 combines with J gene TRBJ2-3; D call uncertain. This CDR3 region has 15 residues. The V gene lost 1 base and the J gene lost 0 bases, with 8 bases spanning the gap. Germline values: CDR1 SEHNR, CDR2 FQNEAQ (reference sequence). The CDR3 here is CASSLGHTSTDTQYF. CDR3 bases: TGTGCCAGCAGCTTAGGCCATACTAGCACAGATACGCAGTATTTT.

This clone was detected only once. The CDR3 loop reads CASSQTESNEQYF. The CDR3 DNA follows: TGTGCCAGCAGCCAGACCGAGAGTAACGAGCAGTACTTC. The chain joins TRBV5-6 to TRBJ2-7; D not resolved. Trimming pared 4 bases from V and 5 bases from J, leaving 13 bases between. The CDR3 totals 13 residues. Germline V gene data show CDR1 as SGHDT and CDR2 as YYEEEE.

The chain uses TRBV7-9 and TRBJ2-4; D assignment may be TRBD1 or TRBD2 (8 bases each). From germline, CDR1 is SEHNR and CDR2 FQNEAQ (reference sequence). The CDR3 runs to 13 residues. Trimming took off 9 bases at V and 7 bases at J, with 16 bases between the two ends. CDR3 region: CASSGTGLNIQYF. The CDR3 DNA reads as TGTGCCAGTAGCGGGACAGGATTGAACATTCAGTACTTC.

This clone was seen just once. The V and J genes are TRBV5-4 and TRBJ2-2; D gene unclear. This CDR3 is built from 12 residues. CDR1 and CDR2 from the germline V gene are SGHNT and YYREEE (reference sequence). The V end lost 0 bases, the J end lost 6 bases, and 3 bases lay between the germline ends. This chain's CDR3 is CASSLASGELFF. DNA for the CDR3: TGTGCCAGCAGCTTGGCTTCCGGGGAGCTGTTTTTT.